What follows describes a single T cell receptor beta chain. The data originate from a study of blood T cell repertoires in COVID-19. Study-level background: Acute and convalescent COVID-19 samples came from the United States, Italy and Spain.

Original analysis: The authors estimated nucleated cell counts from reference gene primer amplification. Using immunoSEQ multiplex PCR, the repertoire was profiled, and TCRdb retains in-frame clones only, with some absent. V and J calls and clone size are as listed in that table; D and trimming were resolved from the DNA. This table has around 270,000 clones, 70% to 85% appearing once. This TCR was recovered from a human donor with COVID-19, enrolled during active disease. The donor label of this sample is uncertain. The sample taken for sequencing was peripheral blood.

Written as DNA, the CDR3 is TGCGCCAGCAGCTTAGCAGGGATCAGGGACACTGAAGCTTTCTTT. Translation gives CASSLAGIRDTEAFF. The J gene is TRBJ1-1, the V gene TRBV5-1; D is possibly TRBD1 (5 bases). This CDR3 comprises 15 residues. Germline loops: CDR1 SGHRS, CDR2 YFSETQ. V gave up 2 bases and J gave up 3 bases, with 14 bases separating them.